This TCR beta chain emerged from a study of human thymus T cells (dated by TCRdb to the early 2020s). The study in broad terms: The study described the TCR alpha and beta repertoires in roughly 8 infant thymus samples and a handful of matching peripheral blood samples. Donor ages ranged from about 6 to 244 days, and the cohort comprised about six male and a couple of female infants.

This clone was seen a single time. Its antigen is currently not known. Base quality data are lacking; no much larger clone is found one base away. The immunoSEQ multiplex PCR assay was used to amplify the TCRB and TCRAD loci from a standardized quantity of quality-controlled genomic DNA. The amplicons covered the V(D)J region and were long enough to include the CDR3 and to identify the V and J genes. Amplicon sequencing was performed on an Illumina platform through the commercial immunoSEQ service. Per the authors' processing: Primer bias and sequencing errors were corrected as previously described, and TCRAD and TCRB were defined on the basis of the IMGT database. The repertoires were analysed using immunoSEQ Analyzer 3.0 and VDJTools for basic statistics, V/J segment usage, diversity estimates, rarefaction and pairwise overlap. Diversity was estimated using the Chao1, ChaoE, Efron-Thisted, Shannon and inverse Simpson indices, and was also estimated on datasets down-sampled to the size of the smallest sample. Repertoire overlap was determined by strict matching of CDR3 nucleotide sequence, V gene and J gene, and Jaccard-based multidimensional scaling clustering was applied. The clones in this table, taken by TCRdb from immuneACCESS, are in-frame only. Not every clone is retained; where verified, under half of the shortfall comes from an unresolved V gene, and the cause of the rest is unknown. That table is the source of V, J and clone size, and D and trimming were worked out from the DNA. The sample table lists about 78,000 clones, roughly 96% of them with a count of one. The ten largest clones take up 0.025% to 0.04% of the sample.

Thymus tissue was collected as surgical resects that were removed during corrective cardiac surgery. Donors were immunologically healthy infants undergoing open corrective cardiac surgery for congenital heart defects in Finland. Thymocytes were mechanically released from the tissue and were stored as pellets of 10-30 million cells at -70 degrees C. A QIAsymphony instrument was used to extract genomic DNA from frozen cell pellets. From the germline V gene, CDR1 is LGHNA and CDR2 is YSLEER. The CDR3 has 14 amino acids, counting the end cysteine and phenylalanine. Of all the DNA, just the CDR3 is kept, 42 bases in frame from base 1. The junction carries 9 bases between V and J, which are trimmed by 0 bases and 4 bases respectively. The paper's findings and limits, for the study overall: On average, thymus samples yielded around 800,000 unique TCRB clonotypes, whereas blood samples yielded about 80,000. V and J gene segment usage appeared biased in both thymic and peripheral blood repertoires. According to the related research, thymic TCR repertoires were highly overlapping among unrelated individuals.

The chain is encoded by TRBV4-3 joined to TRBJ1-2; the D gene is unclear. This sequence was found in a boy under two years old with a congenital heart defect but otherwise immunologically healthy. The sequencing sample was made of thymus tissue. CDR3 region: CASSQDAGSYGYTF. The DNA sequence is TGCGCCAGCAGCCAAGATGCAGGCAGCTATGGCTACACCTTC.